Presented here are 13 T cell receptor beta chains from one specimen sequenced in a study of tumor-infiltrating lymphocytes in localized non-small cell lung cancer. TCRdb's copy holds only in-frame clones and misses some; the assay was immunoSEQ multiplex PCR. This sample yields roughly 24,000 clones, of which about two thirds are seen a single time; roughly 14% belongs to the top ten. The sequenced sample was lung tumor tissue. These receptors came from a human donor with non-small cell lung cancer.

The sample holds a few counts of this clone. The chain uses TRBV7-7 and TRBJ2-7; 7 bases map to TRBD2. CDR3 length: 16 amino acids. Germline V gene data show CDR1 as SSHAT and CDR2 as FNYEAQ (reference sequence). With 5 bases clipped from V and 3 bases from J, the junction kept 13 bases outside the gene matches. The CDR3 here is CASSPSGTSNYYEQYF. CDR3 nucleotide sequence: TGTGCCAGCAGCCCGAGCGGGACTTCGAACTACTACGAGCAGTACTTC.

The chain uses TRBV5-1 and TRBJ2-5, with D unclear. Trimming left V 3 bases short and J 2 bases short, with 8 bases between. The CDR3 loop spans 13 amino acids. CDR1 and CDR2 from the germline V gene are SGHRS and YFSETQ. CDR3 bases: TGCGCCAGCAGCTCCCATCCGCAAGAGACCCAGTACTTC. It translates to CASSSHPQETQYF.

This clone was observed a handful of times. The rearrangement joins TRBV10-3 to TRBJ2-1; D not resolved. Germline V gene data show CDR1 as ENHRY and CDR2 as SYGVKD. Trimming stripped 3 bases from V and 5 bases from J, with 8 bases between. The CDR3 consists of 13 residues. The CDR3 reads CAISDGWNNEQFF. DNA for the CDR3: TGTGCCATCAGTGATGGCTGGAACAATGAGCAGTTCTTC.

The chain carries TRBV28 and TRBJ2-7, with 10 bases fitting TRBD2. Germline CDR1 reads MDHEN; CDR2 reads SYDVKM. The length of the CDR3 is 15 residues. The junction had 7 bases not matched to a gene; V was cut back by 2 bases and J by 6 bases. Here the CDR3 reads CASSLRLAGRSEQYF. Here the CDR3 DNA reads TGTGCCAGCAGTTTAAGACTAGCGGGTCGTAGCGAGCAGTACTTC.

This clone was detected once. This sequence joins TRBV4-3 and TRBJ2-6; D unclear. The ends were cut back, 0 bases at V and 2 bases at J, with 11 bases in the middle. The CDR3 consists of 17 residues. Germline-derived CDR1 and CDR2 are LGHNA and YSLEER. The CDR3 nucleotides read TGCGCCAGCAGCCAAGAGAGATCTTCTACTGGGGCCAACGTCCTGACTTTC. It translates to CASSQERSSTGANVLTF.

In this sample, this clone is medium-sized. The chain links TRBV28 to TRBJ2-3, with D perhaps TRBD2 (6 bases). V was clipped by 6 bases and J by 3 bases, with 19 bases between them. Germline-derived CDR1 and CDR2 are MDHEN and SYDVKM. This CDR3 contains 16 residues. In DNA, the CDR3 is TGTGCCAGCAGCTTAAGGTCGCGGGCGGGGACAGATACGCAGTATTTT. This sequence encodes CASSLRSRAGTDTQYF. Drawing the rest from reference TRBV28 and TRBJ2-3, the complete variable domain is DVKVTQSSRYLVKRTGEKVFLECVQDMDHENMFWYRQDPGLGLRLIYFSYDVKMKEKGDIPEGYSVSREKKERFSLILESASTNQTSMYLCASSLRSRAGTDTQYFGPGTRLTVL.

The chain couples TRBV18 to TRBJ2-7, with 7 bases lining up with TRBD2. The germline CDR1 and CDR2 sequences are KGHSH and LQKENI. The CDR3 has 12 amino acids. V lost 2 bases to trimming and J lost 7 bases; unmatched junction nucleotides: 2. Written as DNA, the CDR3 is TGTGCCAGCTCACCAGGGAGGGGAGAGCAGTACTTC. It encodes CASSPGRGEQYF. The whole variable domain, filled in from reference TRBV18 and TRBJ2-7, reads NAGVMQNPRHLVRRRGQEARLRCSPMKGHSHVYWYRQLPEEGLKFMVYLQKENIIDESGMPKERFSAEFPKEGPSILRIQQVVRGDSAAYFCASSPGRGEQYFGPGTRLTVT.

J is TRBJ2-1 and V is TRBV30; no definite D call. CDR1 GTSNPN and CDR2 SVGIG come from the germline V gene (reference sequence). Trimming removed 0 bases at V and 2 bases at J, with 5 bases between. There are 13 residues in the CDR3. Written as DNA, the CDR3 is TGTGCCTGGAGTGTACCGCCCTACAATGAGCAGTTCTTC. Translating it yields CAWSVPPYNEQFF.

This chain uses TRBV2 with TRBJ2-1; 7 bases fit TRBD1. Germline V gene data show CDR1 as SNHLY and CDR2 as FYNNEI. CDR3 length: 15 amino acids. The V gene end was trimmed by 6 bases and the J gene end by 0 bases; junction bases not matched to a gene: 5. The CDR3 nucleotides read TGTGCCAGCAGGCCGACAGGGAGCTCCTACAATGAGCAGTTCTTC. It specifies CASRPTGSSYNEQFF.

V is TRBV2 and J is TRBJ1-5, with 10 positions matching TRBD1. Losses at the gene ends were 6 bases for V and 7 bases for J; bases not matched to a gene: 6. Germline CDR1 reads SNHLY; CDR2 reads FYNNEI. The CDR3 covers 14 residues. The CDR3 is CASSGTGEWQPQHF. The CDR3 DNA follows: TGTGCCAGCAGCGGGACAGGGGAGTGGCAGCCCCAGCATTTT.

This chain uses TRBV28 with TRBJ1-1, with 7 bases matching TRBD1. The CDR3 is 16 residues long. Germline CDR1 is MDHEN and CDR2 is SYDVKM. V gave up 3 bases and J gave up 0 bases; unmatched junction bases: 7. In DNA form, the CDR3 reads TGTGCCAGCAGTTTGACAGGGAGCAGGATGAACACTGAAGCTTTCTTT. Protein product: CASSLTGSRMNTEAFF.

This clone occurred once. The chain is built from TRBV4-3 and TRBJ2-2; weak D call: TRBD1 (6 bases). This CDR3 is built from 14 residues. V was shortened by 6 bases and J by 6 bases, with 14 bases between the two germline ends. Germline CDR1 and CDR2: LGHNA and YSLEER. The CDR3 DNA sequence: TGCGCCAGCAGGGCTACAGGGTTGGCCGGGGAGCTGTTTTTT. Its protein is CASRATGLAGELFF.

This clone came up a few times. The chain carries TRBV2 and TRBJ1-5; possibly TRBD1 for D (5 bases). Germline V gene lookup returns CDR1 SNHLY and CDR2 FYNNEI. CDR3 size: 12 residues. The V end lost 6 bases, the J end lost 6 bases, and 9 bases lay between the germline ends. The CDR3 loop is CASRQGLQPQHF. CDR3 nucleotide sequence: TGTGCCAGCAGGCAGGGCCTTCAGCCCCAGCATTTT.